This TCR beta chain was identified in a study of cytomegalovirus exposure and HLA in healthy donors. The CDR3 length is 12 residues. The trim removed 5 bases at V and 14 bases at J, leaving 6 bases unmatched. CDR1 MNHEY and CDR2 SMNVEV come from the germline V gene (reference sequence). 13 Jbeta primers and 60 Vbeta primers were used for the PCR. TCRdb's copy holds only in-frame clones and misses some; the assay was immunoSEQ multiplex PCR. The data hold about 130,000 clones, with 80% observed a single time. This chain uses TRBV27 with TRBJ1-2, with 12 bases lining up with TRBD1. Sequencing was carried out using PBMCs. The TCR comes from a man aged 25 to 40 in good health and CMV-seropositive. The DNA for the CDR3 is TGTGCCAGCAGTACGGGACAGGGGGCAGGTACCTTC. It yields the protein CASSTGQGAGTF.